This TCR beta chain was documented in a study of blood T cell repertoires in COVID-19 (TCRdb year 2020). Concerning the study at large: Collaborator samples came from the United States, Italy and Spain and covered acute and convalescent phases of COVID-19. The prospective study material was composed of cDNA or gDNA derived from T cells, B-cell-depleted T cells, or PBMCs. Deeply sampled blood TCRbeta repertoires from subjects exposed to, actively infected with, or recovered from COVID-19 were included in the dataset. A freely available public database, intended as a resource for researchers studying the immune response to SARS-CoV-2, is where the repertoires were released. The samples were drawn from two sources: the first 160 participants of the ongoing ImmuneRACE study, and over 950 subjects contributed by 6 global collaborators. The sample metadata nearly always contained a de-identified subject ID, COVID-19 status, age in years and sex. HLA class I and class II types, where available, came from metadata supplied by the sample provider rather than from assay-based typing.

The immunoSEQ Assay, a bias-controlled multiplex PCR, was used to amplify TCRbeta CDR3 regions from genomic DNA. As for how the authors treated the data: The number of nucleated cells in each sample was estimated from the amplification of reference gene primers within the assay. Sequence reads were collapsed and filtered to measure the absolute abundance of every unique TCRbeta CDR3 rearrangement. Productive Simpson clonality was computed per sample as the square root of Simpson's diversity index over productive rearrangements. Held by TCRdb, this immuneACCESS table contains in-frame sequences only and omits some clones. Under half of the omission traces to an unresolved V gene where checked; the cause of the rest is unknown. For V, J and clone size, that table is used; D and trimming come from the DNA. This sample gives some 130,000 clones in total; 70% to 80% of them show up just once. Jointly, the top ten make up about 10% of the sample.

The CDR3 holds 14 amino acids from the cysteine to the phenylalanine. Only CDR3 DNA remains: 42 bases, in frame from the first base. CDR1 and CDR2 were assigned from the germline V gene (reference sequence) as LNHDA and SQIVND. The V and J ends are trimmed by 7 bases and 6 bases, leaving 16 bases between them. To note about this clone: Its antigen is still unknown. Per-base quality was not reported, and no clone a single base away is much larger than it.

Overall study results and their limits: Clinical and demographic metadata were provided uncurated, with the amount varying by source and participant.

A second Seattle source provided samples from volunteer blood donors who had recovered from COVID-19. Whole blood was collected in K2EDTA tubes by collaborating institutions according to the institutions' own protocols. For TCRbeta analysis, collaborators shipped samples as frozen whole blood, isolated PBMCs, or DNA extracted from either of those sample types. This TCR was recovered from a man aged 60 to 75 who had recovered from COVID-19. The rearranged segments are TRBV19 and TRBJ1-5, and possibly TRBD1, on 5 matching bases. The sample consisted of peripheral blood. CDR3 protein: CASNPGREVQPQHF. Here is the DNA: TGTGCCAGTAACCCAGGGAGGGAGGTTCAGCCCCAGCATTTT. When the CDR3 is completed using the reference TRBV19 and TRBJ1-5 genes on either side, the full variable domain is DGGITQSPKYLFRKEGQNVTLSCEQNLNHDAMYWYRQDPGQGLRLIYYSQIVNDFQKGDIAEGYSVSREKKESFPLTVTSAQKNPTAFYLCASNPGREVQPQHFGDGTRLSIL.